This record covers a single TCR beta chain. Its antigen is still unknown. The ends lost 8 bases at V and 4 bases at J; junction bases unmatched: 8. The CDR3 runs 14 residues. The V gene's germline CDR1 is LNHDA and CDR2 SQIVND (reference sequence). These data belong to a study of molecular identifiers for immune sequencing clone quantification. Whole-study findings and limits: Detection of one spiked Jurkat cell's TCR RNA reportedly worked in around 1 million naive cells.

From the PCR reads, TCRdb called clonotypes with MiXCR, one entry per CDR3 protein. The sample shows roughly 630,000 distinct CDR3 sequences, roughly 27% of them seen only once. The clonotype was recovered from a human donor in good health. Some libraries in this study had Jurkat cell RNA spiked in. The J gene is TRBJ1-2, the V gene TRBV19; TRBD1 matches 9 bases. What was sequenced was naive CD8+ T cells from blood, with Jurkat cell RNA spiked in. Regarding subset: FACS-sorted CD8+CD4-CCR7+CD45RA+ naive T cells. The chain's CDR3 is CASQLDRGSYGYTF. Written as DNA, the CDR3 is TGTGCCAGTCAACTCGACAGGGGGTCCTATGGCTACACCTTC.